Given below is one TCR beta chain in context. Trimming removed 1 base from V and 0 bases from J; junction bases left unmatched: 3. Germline V gene data show CDR1 as SGHDT and CDR2 as YYEEEE. The CDR3 spans 16 residues. These data come from a study of T cell changes during pregnancy in multiple sclerosis. Profiling relied on immunoSEQ multiplex PCR, and the TCRdb table lists in-frame clones only, not all of them. The sample yields roughly 55,000 clones, 92% seen once. The sample in question was CD4+ T cells from peripheral blood mononuclear cells, obtained after pregnancy. The chain uses TRBV5-6 and TRBJ1-3, with 8 bases fitting TRBD1. The source of this sequence is a female donor in good health, enrolled as a control in a pregnancy study. DNA of the CDR3: TGTGCCAGCAGCTTGCAGGGGGCTCTCTCTGGAAACACCATATATTTT. This sequence encodes CASSLQGALSGNTIYF.